This TCR beta chain came from a study of CD8 T cell repertoires and HIV-1 epitope variants. Study at large: Control wells had CMV/EBV/flu peptides, negative Ebola AY9, or no peptide. Study-level points and caveats: Some ten antigen-specific TCR beta clonotypes were found; roughly six seemed cross-reactive to variants. The TAALDMSHF plasma variant had no responses, unlike KF9 (roughly 5 clonotypes) and HW9 (one).

On the immunoSEQ platform, TCR beta CDR3s were sequenced at survey depth. Produced via immunoSEQ multiplex PCR; TCRdb's table is partial and in-frame only. The data show 5,000 to 6,500 clones, around three fifths seen once. About this clone itself: Its matching antigen is unknown.

Between the trimmed V and J ends, which lost 4 bases and 9 bases, there was a span of 13 bases. Germline V gene sequence: CDR1 SGHDT, CDR2 YYEEEE. The CDR3 is made up of 12 amino acids. The receptor comes from a male donor with HIV. Specimen: cultured CD8+ T cells derived from PBMCs. The J gene is TRBJ1-2, the V gene TRBV5-6; D perhaps matches TRBD1 (5 bases). CDR3 DNA sequence: TGTGCCAGCAGCGCGGGACCGCCTAGCTACACCTTC. Translation: CASSAGPPSYTF.